The TCR beta chain described here comes from a study of blood T cell repertoires in COVID-19. About the research overall: The cDNA or gDNA used as material had been derived from T cells, B-cell-depleted T cells, or PBMCs.

The CDR3 extends over 15 amino acids. V was pared by 5 bases and J by 2 bases, with 7 bases of the junction left unmatched. Germline-derived CDR1 and CDR2 are MNHNY and SVGAGI (reference sequence). Produced via immunoSEQ multiplex PCR; TCRdb's table is partial and in-frame only. Of some 270,000 clones listed, about 84% are singletons. What was sequenced was peripheral blood. The chain uses TRBV6-6 and TRBJ2-7, with 9 nucleotides matching TRBD1. This TCR came from a woman older than 75 with COVID-19, enrolled during active disease. The CDR3 DNA follows: TGTGCCAGCAGTATGGGACAGGGTGTGACCTACGAGCAGTACTTC. Its protein product is CASSMGQGVTYEQYF.